The text below deals with one T cell receptor beta chain. This record comes from a study of blood T cell repertoires in COVID-19. The wider study: Spain, Italy and the United States supplied samples that represented acute and convalescent COVID-19.

The method was immunoSEQ multiplex PCR; TCRdb's version includes in-frame clones alone and lacks a portion of them. The table includes around 200,000 clones, around 81% detected once. CDR1 SGHNT and CDR2 YYREEE come from the germline V gene (reference sequence). With V trimmed by 5 bases and J by 7 bases, 4 bases remained unmatched. This CDR3 contains 13 residues. This TCR was sampled from a man between 50 and 59 years old with active or convalescent COVID-19. The specimen sequenced was peripheral blood. V gene TRBV5-4 combines with J gene TRBJ2-1; TRBD1 matches 9 bases. The CDR3 DNA follows: TGTGCCAGCAGGACCGGGACAGGGAATGAGCAGTTCTTC. This gives the protein CASRTGTGNEQFF.